The 27 T cell receptor beta chains reported below all come from one sample, sequenced in a study of blood T cell repertoires in COVID-19. Assay used: immunoSEQ multiplex PCR; TCRdb lists only in-frame clones, some missing. The table shows 65,000 to 90,000 clones, with 65% to 85% occurring only once. Sequenced input: peripheral blood. The receptors here all came from a human donor in a cohort sampled during active COVID-19.

The gene calls are TRBV18 and TRBJ2-1; D perhaps matches TRBD2 (5 bases). V was shortened by 5 bases and J by 7 bases, with 12 bases between the two germline ends. From germline, CDR1 is KGHSH and CDR2 LQKENI. The CDR3 is made up of 13 amino acids. In nucleotides, the CDR3 is TGTGCCAGCTCATCGCCCTCGGGAAATGAGCAGTTCTTC. Translating gives CASSSPSGNEQFF.

The chain recombines TRBV7-2 with TRBJ2-1; D perhaps matches TRBD2 (6 bases). Germline CDR1 reads SGHTA; CDR2 reads FQGNSA. V was cut by 1 base and J by 4 bases, with 14 bases left in between. This CDR3 contains 16 residues. The CDR3, as DNA: TGTGCCAGCAGCTTAGGCCCCAGCGGGCCTTACAATGAGCAGTTCTTC. Translating gives CASSLGPSGPYNEQFF.

The chain joins TRBV5-4 to TRBJ2-3; 9 bases are shared with TRBD1. This CDR3 is 18 amino acids long. V shed 1 base and J 5 bases; nucleotides not matched to a gene: 14. Germline V lookup: CDR1 SGHNT, CDR2 YYREEE (reference sequence). The CDR3 sequence: CASSLKRDEQGAGDTQYF. The CDR3, as DNA: TGTGCCAGCAGCTTGAAAAGGGACGAACAGGGGGCTGGAGATACGCAGTATTTT.

This chain connects TRBV4-1 to TRBJ2-7, with D perhaps TRBD1 (5 bases). The V gene's germline CDR1 is MGHRA and CDR2 YSYEKL. Trimming shortened V by 0 bases and J by 4 bases, and 16 bases separated the two germline ends. The CDR3 has 16 amino acids. The CDR3 protein is CASSQEWSGHLYEQYF. DNA for the CDR3: TGCGCCAGCAGCCAAGAGTGGTCCGGACACTTATACGAGCAGTACTTC.

The chain recombines TRBV7-9 with TRBJ1-1, with D tentatively TRBD1 (6 bases). The CDR3 consists of 15 residues. Germline V CDR1 and CDR2: SEHNR, FQNEAQ (reference sequence). The V gene lost 5 bases and the J gene lost 0 bases, with 13 bases spanning the gap. In DNA form, the CDR3 reads TGTGCCAGCAGCCCTGTCCGGGACATGAACACTGAAGCTTTCTTT. Translated, it gives CASSPVRDMNTEAFF.

A remark on this clone: The junction and the germline gene differ at one end; a read error may be behind it. The chain carries TRBV27 and TRBJ2-5; TRBD2 aligns across 13 bases. Per the germline V gene, CDR1 is MNHEY and CDR2 is SMNVEV (reference sequence). The CDR3 is made up of 15 amino acids. The CDR3 region has the DNA TGTGCCAACAGTTCGACTAGCGGGGGGTTGGTGGCCCAGTACTTC. Encoded protein: CANSSTSGGLVAQYF.

J is TRBJ1-4 and V is TRBV12-3 or TRBV12-4; D is possibly TRBD1 (5 bases). The CDR3 runs 11 residues. Trimming cost V 8 bases and J 5 bases, with 6 bases left between them. This CDR3 reads CASQGNEKLFF. CDR3 sequence (DNA): TGTGCCAGCCAGGGAAATGAAAAACTGTTTTTT.

This chain uses TRBV7-6 with TRBJ2-5; 8 bases line up with TRBD2. Germline CDR1 and CDR2: SGHVS and FNYEAQ. V shed 2 bases, J shed 5 bases, and the junction held 10 bases outside the gene matches. CDR3 size: 16 residues. CDR3 protein: CASSLTGGRILETQYF. CDR3 nucleotide sequence: TGTGCCAGCAGCTTAACGGGGGGGCGGATCTTGGAGACCCAGTACTTC. The full variable domain, its missing parts supplied by reference TRBV7-6 and TRBJ2-5, is GAGVSQSPRYKVTKRGQDVALRCDPISGHVSLYWYRQALGQGPEFLTYFNYEAQQDKSGLPNDRFSAERPEGSISTLTIQRTEQRDSAMYRCASSLTGGRILETQYFGPGTRLLVL.

The chain joins TRBV2 to TRBJ2-3; 7 bases are a match to TRBD1. With 6 bases clipped from V and 6 bases from J, the junction kept 6 bases outside the gene matches. CDR3 length equals 13 residues. From germline, CDR1 is SNHLY and CDR2 FYNNEI. In nucleotides, the CDR3 is TGTGCCAGCAGAAGGGGGCCACTCGATACGCAGTATTTT. This gives the protein CASRRGPLDTQYF.

The CDR3 DNA reads TGTGCCAGCAGGGCACTTGGTGGTAGCGGGGGGTACACAGATACGCAGTATTTT. Protein sequence: CASRALGGSGGYTDTQYF. This chain joins TRBV3-1 (or the pseudogene TRBV3-2) and TRBJ2-3, with TRBD2 matching over 10 bases. The CDR3 is made up of 18 amino acids. The V gene end was trimmed by 6 bases and the J gene end by 2 bases; junction bases not matched to a gene: 14. The germline V gene encodes CDR1 LGHDT and CDR2 YNNKEL (reference sequence).

This sequence joins TRBV9 and TRBJ1-1; TRBD1 is a possible D gene (5 bases). V was trimmed by 0 bases and J by 5 bases, leaving 11 bases between them. The germline gives CDR1 SGDLS, CDR2 YYNGEE. The CDR3 has 14 amino acids. As DNA, the CDR3 is TGTGCCAGCAGCGTAGCAGGTCGGGGGACTGAAGCTTTCTTT. It yields the protein CASSVAGRGTEAFF.

The chain is built from TRBV7-3 and TRBJ2-2; D uncertain. Germline-derived CDR1 and CDR2 are SGHTA and FQGTGA. V was shortened by 3 bases and J by 2 bases, with 10 bases between the two germline ends. The CDR3 loop spans 15 amino acids. The CDR3: CASSFYFVNTGELFF. CDR3 DNA: TGTGCCAGCAGCTTCTATTTCGTAAACACCGGGGAGCTGTTTTTT. Using reference TRBV7-3 and TRBJ2-2 for the parts outside the CDR3, the full variable domain is GAGVSQTPSNKVTEKGKYVELRCDPISGHTALYWYRQSLGQGPEFLIYFQGTGAADDSGLPNDRFFAVRPEGSVSTLKIQRTERGDSAVYLCASSFYFVNTGELFFGEGSRLTVL.

The chain recombines TRBV6-5 with TRBJ1-4; the D is unclear. The CDR3 contains 13 residues. Germline CDR1 and CDR2: MNHEY and SVGAGI. V dropped 2 bases and J dropped 6 bases, with 7 bases sitting between them. CDR3 bases: TGTGCCAGCAGTTACGCCGGGGATGAAAAACTGTTTTTT. It codes for CASSYAGDEKLFF.

V gene TRBV4-2 combines with J gene TRBJ2-7; 8 bases match TRBD1. Germline values: CDR1 LGHNA, CDR2 YNFKEQ. Trimming cost V 2 bases and J 7 bases; bases outside gene matches: 19. This CDR3 has 18 residues. CDR3 protein: CASSQLNQGANFLREQYF. CDR3 coding DNA: TGTGCCAGCAGCCAACTTAACCAGGGGGCCAACTTCCTACGAGAGCAGTACTTC.

The genes are TRBV6-5 and TRBJ1-5; TRBD1 is a possible D gene (6 bases). CDR1 and CDR2 (germline): MNHEY, SVGAGI. The CDR3 covers 14 residues. V was pared by 2 bases and J by 5 bases, with 10 bases between. The CDR3: CASSYGQLDQPQHF. The DNA of the CDR3 is TGTGCCAGCAGTTACGGACAGTTAGATCAGCCCCAGCATTTT.

This clone was seen more than once but under ten times. The chain carries TRBV7-2 and TRBJ2-5, with 8 bases that match TRBD2. The CDR3 is 15 residues long. Trimming at V came to 6 bases and at J to 5 bases, leaving 11 bases not matched to a gene. Germline values: CDR1 SGHTA, CDR2 FQGNSA. CDR3 coding DNA: TGTGCCAGCAGTTCCACTACGGGGGGGAGTGAGACCCAGTACTTC. Encoded protein: CASSSTTGGSETQYF.

This clone was observed a single time. The rearrangement links TRBV2 to TRBJ1-2; weak D call: TRBD1 (5 bases). The CDR3 contains 15 residues. V lost 5 bases, J lost 4 bases, and 17 bases lay in between. Germline V gene data show CDR1 as SNHLY and CDR2 as FYNNEI. The CDR3 here is CASSNTLGGVYGYTF. The CDR3 DNA follows: TGTGCCAGCAGTAATACCTTGGGGGGAGTCTATGGCTACACCTTC.

In DNA form, the CDR3 reads TGTGCCAGCAGCCGCCGGGGACAAGTCAATCAGCCCCAGCATTTT. Translated, it gives CASSRRGQVNQPQHF. The chain is built from TRBV5-6 and TRBJ1-5, with D possibly matching TRBD1 (6 bases). CDR1 SGHDT and CDR2 YYEEEE come from the germline V gene. The ends were cut back, 4 bases at V and 3 bases at J, with 14 bases in the middle. This CDR3 region has 15 residues.

The rearrangement uses TRBV5-6 and TRBJ2-2; 7 nucleotides line up with TRBD2. The germline V gene has CDR1 SGHDT and CDR2 YYEEEE. This CDR3 spans 16 amino acids. Trimming at V came to 1 base and at J to 5 bases, leaving 8 bases not matched to a gene. CDR3 nucleotides: TGTGCCAGCAGCTTGTCTCCAGCGGGGAGTACCGGGGAGCTGTTTTTT. Translating gives CASSLSPAGSTGELFF.

The genes are TRBV19 and TRBJ1-5; a possible D gene is TRBD1 (6 bases). The CDR3 extends over 15 amino acids. V dropped 5 bases and J dropped 2 bases, with 13 bases sitting between them. From germline, CDR1 is LNHDA and CDR2 SQIVND (reference sequence). In DNA form, the CDR3 reads TGTGCCAGTAGTCAAGGGGGAAGAGGCAATCAGCCCCAGCATTTT. It is translated as CASSQGGRGNQPQHF.

Comment on this clone: A junction end diverges from the germline sequence, so it may reflect a read error. The V and J genes are TRBV12-3 or TRBV12-4 and TRBJ2-7; 7 positions match TRBD1. This CDR3 comprises 11 residues. CDR3 protein: CASKGAGQCSF. For the CDR3, the DNA is TGTGCCAGCAAGGGGGCTGGACAGTGTAGCTTC.

This clone was detected a few times. The chain carries TRBV5-5 and TRBJ2-7, with 7 nucleotides matching TRBD1. The CDR3 runs 14 residues. V was clipped by 7 bases and J by 4 bases; unmatched bases: 11. The germline gives CDR1 SGHKS, CDR2 YYEKEE (reference sequence). Written as DNA, the CDR3 is TGTGCCAGCGTCCCCCGGACAGGAGAGTACGAGCAGTACTTC. Amino acids: CASVPRTGEYEQYF.

This clone was found once. The J gene is TRBJ2-5, the V gene TRBV28, with no clear D. The CDR3 covers 13 residues. The germline V gene encodes CDR1 MDHEN and CDR2 SYDVKM. The germline V and J ends were trimmed by 2 bases and 2 bases, with 6 bases remaining between them. CDR3 region: CASSLSIQETQYF. The CDR3 coding sequence is TGTGCCAGCAGTTTAAGCATACAAGAGACCCAGTACTTC.

This clone qualifies as medium-sized (0.01 to 0.1%). The chain couples TRBV6-5 to TRBJ1-5; no clear D. The V gene's germline CDR1 is MNHEY and CDR2 SVGAGI. There are 13 residues in the CDR3. Between the trimmed V and J ends, which lost 6 bases and 5 bases, there was a span of 11 bases. CDR3 sequence: CASSVDGDQPQHF. CDR3 nucleotide sequence: TGTGCCAGCAGCGTTGACGGGGATCAGCCCCAGCATTTT.

This clone is a singleton in its sample. The rearrangement links TRBV14 to TRBJ1-1, with D possibly being TRBD1 (5 bases). CDR3 length: 12 amino acids. Germline V gene sequence: CDR1 SGHDN, CDR2 FVKESK. The germline V and J ends were trimmed by 1 base and 9 bases, with 9 bases remaining between them. The CDR3 nucleotides read TGTGCCAGCAGCCAAGGCTCAGGGAAAGCTTTCTTT. Translation gives CASSQGSGKAFF.

The rearrangement uses TRBV14 and TRBJ1-1; 7 bases fit TRBD1. The CDR3 consists of 15 residues. J was trimmed by 4 bases and V by 5 bases; bases with no gene match: 10. The germline gives CDR1 SGHDN, CDR2 FVKESK. The DNA of the CDR3 is TGTGCCAGCAGCTATCCGACAGGGTGGGGCACTGAAGCTTTCTTT. Translated, it gives CASSYPTGWGTEAFF.

V is TRBV6-2 or TRBV6-3 and J is TRBJ2-1; no firm D call. CDR3 size: 12 residues. V lost 4 bases, J lost 5 bases, and 6 bases lay in between. Germline CDR1 MNHEY, CDR2 SVGEGT. For the CDR3, the DNA is TGTGCCAGCAGTTCCGTCCACAATGAGCAGTTCTTC. It specifies CASSSVHNEQFF.